One sample yielded the 32 T cell receptor beta chains listed below, sequenced in a study of cytomegalovirus exposure and HLA in healthy donors. The PCR made use of 60 Vbeta and 13 Jbeta primers. Only in-frame clones appear in the TCRdb table, and some are missing; sequencing was by immunoSEQ multiplex PCR. Its table lists roughly 55,000 clones. Sequencing was carried out using PBMCs. All receptors derive from a woman aged 45-65 years in good health and CMV-seropositive.

The chain uses TRBV27 and TRBJ2-3, with a tentative D call TRBD2 (6 bases). The germline V and J ends were trimmed by 5 bases and 1 base, with 16 bases remaining between them. The CDR3 is made up of 16 amino acids. Germline CDR1 and CDR2: MNHEY and SMNVEV (reference sequence). The CDR3 region is CASSRRGRSGTDTQYF. CDR3 DNA: TGTGCCAGCAGTCGGAGAGGGAGGAGTGGCACAGATACGCAGTATTTT.

J is TRBJ1-2 and V is TRBV18, with 10 nucleotides matching TRBD1. Trimming at V came to 6 bases and at J to 7 bases, leaving 5 bases not matched to a gene. This CDR3 spans 13 amino acids. Per germline, CDR1 KGHSH and CDR2 LQKENI. DNA for the CDR3: TGTGCCAGCTCGGAGGGACAGGGGCTTGGCTACACCTTC. The encoded protein is CASSEGQGLGYTF.

The chain couples TRBV5-1 to TRBJ2-7; D is undetermined. V lost 5 bases to trimming and J lost 1 base, with 13 bases between them. CDR1 is SGHRS and CDR2 is YFSETQ in the germline V gene. This CDR3 has 14 amino acids. CDR3 nucleotides: TGCGCCAGCAGTCAAGTCGGGTCATCCTACGAGCAGTACTTC. It yields the protein CASSQVGSSYEQYF.

V and J are TRBV11-3 and TRBJ2-1; weak D call: TRBD2 (5 bases). Germline V lookup: CDR1 SGHNT, CDR2 YENEEA. V lost 6 bases and J lost 4, with 16 bases in between. This CDR3 is 15 amino acids long. The CDR3 sequence is CASSALGAAYNEQFF. In DNA, the CDR3 is TGTGCCAGCAGTGCCCTCGGAGCGGCGTACAATGAGCAGTTCTTC.

The rearrangement links TRBV19 to TRBJ2-3; possibly TRBD1 for D (6 bases). The ends were cut back, 6 bases at V and 2 bases at J, with 12 bases in the middle. The CDR3 has 14 residues. Per germline, CDR1 LNHDA and CDR2 SQIVND (reference sequence). CDR3 protein: CASRTTGTTDTQYF. The CDR3 DNA sequence: TGTGCCAGTAGGACGACAGGAACCACAGATACGCAGTATTTT.

This chain uses TRBV29-1 with TRBJ1-2; 9 nucleotides agree with TRBD1. Germline-derived CDR1 and CDR2 are SQVTM and ANQGSEA. The CDR3 runs to 16 residues. V lost 3 bases to trimming and J lost 7 bases; unmatched junction nucleotides: 15. DNA for the CDR3: TGCAGCGTTGAGAAGACAGGGGGGTCGAAGGCGAGTGGCTACACCTTC. Amino acid sequence: CSVEKTGGSKASGYTF.

The CDR3 DNA is TGTGCCAGCAGCCCGAGCGGGAGGGCCACCGGGGAGCTGTTTTTT. This translates into CASSPSGRATGELFF. This chain uses TRBV28 with TRBJ2-2, with 10 nucleotides matching TRBD2. Losses at the gene ends were 6 bases for V and 4 bases for J; bases not matched to a gene: 5. The length of the CDR3 is 15 residues. CDR1 is MDHEN, CDR2 SYDVKM, per germline.

The V and J genes are TRBV11-3 and TRBJ1-6; 7 bases align to TRBD1. V lost 9 bases and J lost 8; bases outside the gene matches: 7. Looked up from germline, CDR1 is SGHNT and CDR2 is YENEEA. This CDR3 is built from 13 residues. This CDR3 reads CARRRQGDSPLHF. Written as DNA, the CDR3 is TGTGCCAGGCGTAGACAGGGTGATTCACCCCTCCACTTT.

The rearrangement uses TRBV6-4 and TRBJ1-2, with a weak D call TRBD1 (6 bases). Germline CDR1 reads MRHNA; CDR2 reads SNTAGT. This CDR3 spans 13 amino acids. V was trimmed by 8 bases and J by 4 bases, leaving 14 bases between them. The CDR3 DNA sequence: TGTGCCAGCGCCCCGGACAGCTCCTATGGCTACACCTTC. Translation gives CASAPDSSYGYTF.

The chain combines TRBV7-8 with TRBJ1-1, with no clear D. Germline CDR1 and CDR2: SGHVS and FQNEAQ. The CDR3 is 15 residues long. V lost 1 base, J lost 1 base, and 10 bases lay in between. The CDR3 loop reads CASSLVFGANTEAFF. The CDR3 DNA follows: TGTGCCAGCAGCTTAGTCTTTGGAGCGAACACTGAAGCTTTCTTT.

This chain connects TRBV18 to TRBJ1-2; weak D call: TRBD1 (6 bases). V was cut by 5 bases and J by 6 bases, with 13 bases left in between. The CDR3 consists of 13 residues. Germline CDR1 KGHSH, CDR2 LQKENI. CDR3 DNA: TGTGCCAGCTCAGCCAACAGGGATGATGGCTACACCTTC. This sequence encodes CASSANRDDGYTF. The full variable domain, in which reference TRBV18 and TRBJ1-2 provide the parts outside the CDR3, is NAGVMQNPRHLVRRRGQEARLRCSPMKGHSHVYWYRQLPEEGLKFMVYLQKENIIDESGMPKERFSAEFPKEGPSILRIQQVVRGDSAAYFCASSANRDDGYTFGSGTRLTVV.

The chain combines TRBV4-2 with TRBJ2-7; a possible D gene is TRBD2 (6 bases). Germline assignment: CDR1 LGHNA and CDR2 YNFKEQ. Trimming removed 3 bases from V and 4 bases from J, with 10 bases in between. The CDR3 consists of 13 residues. DNA for the CDR3: TGTGCCAGCAGCCAGCCGGAGGGTTACGAGCAGTACTTC. Translating gives CASSQPEGYEQYF.

V gene TRBV28 combines with J gene TRBJ2-7; no definite D call. Germline values: CDR1 MDHEN, CDR2 SYDVKM. Trimming shortened V by 4 bases and J by 2 bases, and 3 bases separated the two germline ends. This CDR3 is 11 amino acids long. The CDR3 spells CASSSAYEQYF. CDR3 in DNA: TGTGCCAGCAGTTCCGCCTACGAGCAGTACTTC.

The chain is built from TRBV12-5 and TRBJ2-2; 12 bases are a match to TRBD2. Germline-derived CDR1 and CDR2 are LGHNT and FRNRAP. The CDR3 is 19 residues long. Trimming cost V 0 bases and J 5 bases; bases outside gene matches: 10. The CDR3 sequence: CASGLVLLAGGPGTGELFF. The CDR3, as DNA: TGTGCTAGTGGTTTGGTCCTCCTAGCGGGAGGGCCGGGGACCGGGGAGCTGTTTTTT.

On this clone: The same CDR3 is also encoded by other DNA sequences in this sample. The V call is TRBV7-9, the J call TRBJ1-3, with D uncertain. The CDR3 contains 14 residues. Trimming left V 2 bases short and J 2 bases short, with 7 bases between. CDR1 and CDR2 (germline): SEHNR, FQNEAQ (reference sequence). The CDR3 region is CASSLTGTGNTIYF. In DNA form, the CDR3 reads TGTGCCAGCAGCTTAACGGGGACTGGAAACACCATATATTTT.

The chain combines TRBV10-2 with TRBJ1-1, with TRBD1 as a possible D gene (6 bases). This CDR3 is built from 12 residues. In germline, CDR1 is WSHSY, CDR2 SAAADI. The germline V and J ends were trimmed by 6 bases and 3 bases, with 8 bases remaining between them. Here the CDR3 reads CASRQGDTEAFF. For the CDR3, the DNA is TGCGCCAGCAGACAGGGAGACACTGAAGCTTTCTTT.

The CDR3 protein is CAWTRGTEAFF. The DNA of the CDR3 is TGTGCCTGGACCAGGGGAACTGAAGCTTTCTTT. The chain has TRBV30 and TRBJ1-1; a weak D match, TRBD1 (6 bases). CDR3 length: 11 amino acids. Trimming removed 4 bases from V and 5 bases from J, with 8 bases in between. The germline V gene has CDR1 GTSNPN and CDR2 SVGIG (reference sequence).

Comment on this clone: Because it lacks the conserved phenylalanine or tryptophan at the end, this CDR3 is likely a read error. CDR3 nucleotides: TGCGCCAGCAGCCCCGGGACAGGGAGCACTGAAGCTTTCTGT. Amino acids: CASSPGTGSTEAFC. V is TRBV5-1 and J is TRBJ1-1; 9 bases map to TRBD1. Unmatched junction bases numbered 5, after V lost 4 bases and J lost 4 bases. The CDR3 loop spans 14 amino acids. Germline CDR1 is SGHRS and CDR2 is YFSETQ.

The CDR3 here is CAWTRLRGVNDEQYF. The CDR3 bases are TGTGCCTGGACAAGACTACGGGGAGTAAACGACGAGCAGTACTTC. The chain carries TRBV30 and TRBJ2-7; a weak D match, TRBD2 (5 bases). Per germline, CDR1 GTSNPN and CDR2 SVGIG (reference sequence). The CDR3 is 15 residues long. V lost 4 bases and J lost 5, with 21 bases in between. The whole variable domain, filled in from reference TRBV30 and TRBJ2-7, reads SQTIHQWPATLVQPVGSPLSLECTVEGTSNPNLYWYRQAAGRGLQLLFYSVGIGQISSEVPQNLSASRPQDRQFILSSKKLLLSDSGFYLCAWTRLRGVNDEQYFGPGTRLTVT.

The genes are TRBV7-7 and TRBJ2-5, with TRBD2 as a possible D gene (5 bases). V lost 5 bases and J 5 bases, leaving 12 bases between the germline ends. The CDR3 loop spans 13 amino acids. Germline lookup yields CDR1 SSHAT and CDR2 FNYEAQ (reference sequence). The CDR3 DNA reads as TGTGCCAGCAGCCGCGACCGGAGGGAGACCCAGTACTTC. It encodes CASSRDRRETQYF.

The chain joins TRBV5-1 to TRBJ2-1; D may be TRBD2 (6 bases). The germline CDR1 and CDR2 sequences are SGHRS and YFSETQ. This CDR3 is built from 15 residues. V shed 0 bases and J shed 0 bases, with 7 bases lying between them. CDR3 sequence reads: CASSLETSSYNEQFF. In DNA form, the CDR3 reads TGCGCCAGCAGCTTGGAGACTAGCTCCTACAATGAGCAGTTCTTC.

The genes are TRBV6-1 and TRBJ1-4, with unresolved D. The CDR3 contains 14 residues. V gave up 1 base and J gave up 5 bases, with 8 bases separating them. Germline CDR1 MNHNS, CDR2 SASEGT. The CDR3 is CASSEGHINEKLFF. CDR3 in DNA: TGTGCCAGCAGTGAAGGGCACATAAATGAAAAACTGTTTTTT.

This chain uses TRBV18 with TRBJ2-1, with 15 bases lining up with TRBD2. The CDR3 has 20 residues. The V segment lost 4 bases and the J segment 5 bases; nucleotides outside the gene matches: 15. Germline V gives CDR1 KGHSH, CDR2 LQKENI. The CDR3 loop reads CASSRSRGGLAGGQHNEQFF. The CDR3 DNA follows: TGTGCCAGCTCACGGAGCCGTGGGGGACTAGCGGGGGGACAACACAATGAGCAGTTCTTC.

V is TRBV7-3 and J is TRBJ1-2, with D possibly TRBD1 on 5 matching bases. The V and J ends lost 5 bases and 6 bases respectively, with 7 bases between them. CDR1 SGHTA and CDR2 FQGTGA come from the germline V gene. This CDR3 spans 11 amino acids. The CDR3 is CASSLGDGYTF. CDR3 nucleotide sequence: TGTGCCAGCAGCCTAGGGGATGGCTACACCTTC.

The chain has TRBV6-6 and TRBJ2-7; 12 positions agree with TRBD2. After removal of 6 bases from V and 6 bases from J, the junction contained 9 bases not matched to a gene. The CDR3 loop spans 15 amino acids. Germline values: CDR1 MNHNY, CDR2 SVGAGI (reference sequence). CDR3 amino acids: CASRPWTSGDPEQYF. CDR3 in DNA: TGTGCCAGCAGACCTTGGACTAGCGGGGACCCCGAGCAGTACTTC.

The rearrangement links TRBV6-5 to TRBJ1-2, with a possible D match to TRBD1 (6 bases). The germline V gene has CDR1 MNHEY and CDR2 SVGAGI. The CDR3 is made up of 13 amino acids. Trimming removed 2 bases at V and 4 bases at J, with 8 bases between. As DNA, the CDR3 is TGTGCCAGCAGTTACGGGACATTCTATGGCTACACCTTC. Its translation is CASSYGTFYGYTF.

The gene calls are TRBV5-1 and TRBJ2-4; the match to TRBD2 covers 16 bases. The CDR3 extends over 17 amino acids. The germline gives CDR1 SGHRS, CDR2 YFSETQ. V was pared by 5 bases and J by 3 bases, with 5 bases of the junction left unmatched. For the CDR3, the DNA is TGCGCCAGCAGGGGACTAGCGGGAGGGCCTGGCAAAAACATTCAGTACTTC. This encodes CASRGLAGGPGKNIQYF.

The chain combines TRBV18 with TRBJ2-5, with TRBD2 matching 13 bases. V gave up 5 bases and J gave up 5 bases; unmatched junction bases: 5. There are 15 residues in the CDR3. Germline-derived CDR1 and CDR2 are KGHSH and LQKENI. The CDR3 DNA follows: TGTGCCAGCTCAGCGGGACTAGCGGGATTGGAGACCCAGTACTTC. It is translated as CASSAGLAGLETQYF. The full variable domain, completed using reference TRBV18 and TRBJ2-5, is NAGVMQNPRHLVRRRGQEARLRCSPMKGHSHVYWYRQLPEEGLKFMVYLQKENIIDESGMPKERFSAEFPKEGPSILRIQQVVRGDSAAYFCASSAGLAGLETQYFGPGTRLLVL.

Written as DNA, the CDR3 is TGTGCCAGCATGGGGTCTAGCGGGAGAAAGCAGTTCTTC. Its translation: CASMGSSGRKQFF. The rearrangement links TRBV2 to TRBJ2-1; 10 bases agree with TRBD2. V shed 7 bases, J shed 11 bases, and the junction held 8 bases outside the gene matches. Germline V gene sequence: CDR1 SNHLY, CDR2 FYNNEI. The CDR3 extends over 13 amino acids.

The chain employs TRBV30 and TRBJ1-1; D is possibly TRBD1 (5 bases). This CDR3 region has 11 residues. V dropped 5 bases and J dropped 5 bases, with 9 bases sitting between them. Germline CDR1 is GTSNPN and CDR2 is SVGIG (reference sequence). This CDR3 reads CAWARGTEAFF. The CDR3 DNA is TGTGCCTGGGCAAGGGGAACTGAAGCTTTCTTT.

This rearrangement joins TRBV5-1 to TRBJ1-2; no definite D call. Between the trimmed V and J ends, which lost 5 bases and 3 bases, there was a span of 20 bases. The CDR3 length is 16 residues. CDR1 SGHRS and CDR2 YFSETQ come from the germline V gene. The DNA for the CDR3 is TGCGCCAGCAGTCGTTCAGTCCCGGTAGGAGACTATGGCTACACCTTC. This translates into CASSRSVPVGDYGYTF. The full variable domain, with the rest looked up from reference TRBV5-1 and TRBJ1-2, is KAGVTQTPRYLIKTRGQQVTLSCSPISGHRSVSWYQQTPGQGLQFLFEYFSETQRNKGNFPGRFSGRQFSNSRSEMNVSTLELGDSALYLCASSRSVPVGDYGYTFGSGTRLTVV.

This chain uses TRBV4-1 with TRBJ2-3; no reliable D call. The CDR3 runs to 12 residues. Germline loops: CDR1 MGHRA, CDR2 YSYEKL. The V and J ends lost 0 bases and 8 bases respectively, with 6 bases between them. As DNA, the CDR3 is TGCGCCAGCAGCCAAGAGGTCGGTACGCAGTATTTT. This sequence encodes CASSQEVGTQYF.